Each of the 28 T cell receptor beta chains below was sequenced from the same sample in a study of cytomegalovirus exposure and HLA in healthy donors. Primers included in the PCR were 60 Vbeta and 13 Jbeta primers. Produced via immunoSEQ multiplex PCR; TCRdb's table is partial and in-frame only. The sample yields about 140,000 clones, roughly 88% seen once. Sequenced input: PBMCs. The receptors derive from a woman between 35 and 50 years old in good health and CMV-seronegative.

V gene TRBV25-1 combines with J gene TRBJ1-1, with no clear D. Looked up from germline, CDR1 is MGHDK and CDR2 is SYGVNS. The germline V and J ends were trimmed by 7 bases and 1 base, with 7 bases remaining between them. The CDR3 loop spans 12 amino acids. CDR3 nucleotide sequence: TGTGCCAGCATTCGGGGGAACACTGAAGCTTTCTTT. Translating it yields CASIRGNTEAFF.

The rearrangement links TRBV7-9 to TRBJ1-1; D is possibly TRBD1 (6 bases). The CDR3 consists of 12 residues. V dropped 8 bases and J dropped 1 base, with 8 bases sitting between them. Germline CDR1 is SEHNR and CDR2 is FQNEAQ (reference sequence). The CDR3 reads CASRDTNTEAFF. The DNA for the CDR3 is TGTGCCAGCCGGGACACGAACACTGAAGCTTTCTTT.

V usage is TRBV28 and J usage is TRBJ1-1, with 7 bases that match TRBD1. This CDR3 has 16 amino acids. Trimming took 6 bases from V and 1 from J; bases not matched to a gene: 11. Germline loops: CDR1 MDHEN, CDR2 SYDVKM. CDR3 DNA: TGTGCCAGCAGGAAGGACAGGCAAAGCTGGAACACTGAAGCTTTCTTT. Protein product: CASRKDRQSWNTEAFF. The whole variable domain, remainder taken from reference TRBV28 and TRBJ1-1, is DVKVTQSSRYLVKRTGEKVFLECVQDMDHENMFWYRQDPGLGLRLIYFSYDVKMKEKGDIPEGYSVSREKKERFSLILESASTNQTSMYLCASRKDRQSWNTEAFFGQGTRLTVV.

The chain links TRBV30 to TRBJ1-1; D gene uncertain. CDR1 and CDR2 from the germline V gene are GTSNPN and SVGIG (reference sequence). The CDR3 runs to 16 residues. V was shortened by 2 bases and J by 0 bases, with 16 bases between the two germline ends. CDR3 residues: CAWSMGWRSMNTEAFF. Here the CDR3 DNA reads TGTGCCTGGAGTATGGGGTGGAGGTCGATGAACACTGAAGCTTTCTTT.

The chain has TRBV20-1 and TRBJ2-1; D unresolved. V gave up 2 bases and J gave up 4 bases, with 3 bases separating them. The CDR3 has 11 residues. The germline V gene encodes CDR1 DFQATT and CDR2 SNEGSKA (reference sequence). CDR3 DNA: TGCAGTGCTAGATCGTACAATGAGCAGTTCTTC. Protein sequence: CSARSYNEQFF.

The chain employs TRBV5-1 and TRBJ2-7, with a weak D call TRBD2 (6 bases). This CDR3 has 15 amino acids. Germline lookup yields CDR1 SGHRS and CDR2 YFSETQ. V lost 4 bases and J 0 bases, leaving 14 bases between the germline ends. For the CDR3, the DNA is TGCGCCAGCAGCCCCTGGGGGGAAGGCTCCTACGAGCAGTACTTC. Translated, it gives CASSPWGEGSYEQYF.

The gene calls are TRBV30 and TRBJ2-3, with 12 bases that match TRBD2. The CDR3 totals 17 residues. Looked up from germline, CDR1 is GTSNPN and CDR2 is SVGIG (reference sequence). The J segment lost 4 bases and the V segment lost 0 bases, leaving 8 bases of the junction unmatched. The CDR3 nucleotides read TGTGCCTGGAGTGTAATGTTGACTAGCGGGAGTTCAGATACGCAGTATTTT. Protein: CAWSVMLTSGSSDTQYF.

The J gene is TRBJ2-3, the V gene TRBV19; perhaps TRBD1 as D (6 bases). The CDR3 spans 14 residues. Germline-derived CDR1 and CDR2 are LNHDA and SQIVND (reference sequence). With 5 bases removed from V and 0 bases from J, the gap between germline ends came to 9 bases. CDR3 sequence reads: CASSGTGSTDTQYF. The CDR3 DNA follows: TGTGCCAGTAGTGGAACAGGGAGCACAGATACGCAGTATTTT.

The chain joins TRBV27 to TRBJ2-3; 10 nucleotides line up with TRBD1. Germline lookup yields CDR1 MNHEY and CDR2 SMNVEV (reference sequence). The length of the CDR3 is 17 residues. After removal of 6 bases from V and 4 bases from J, the junction contained 13 bases not matched to a gene. CDR3 in amino acids: CASRRLGTGEGADTQYF. The CDR3 DNA is TGTGCCAGCAGACGACTCGGGACAGGGGAAGGGGCAGATACGCAGTATTTT.

The J gene is TRBJ1-2, the V gene TRBV28; TRBD1 matches 9 bases. Germline V gives CDR1 MDHEN, CDR2 SYDVKM. V lost 4 bases, J lost 4 bases, and 7 bases stayed unmatched. The CDR3 covers 15 residues. CDR3 in DNA: TGTGCCAGCAGTTCACAACAGGGGGCGGGCTATGGCTACACCTTC. This codes for CASSSQQGAGYGYTF.

V is TRBV4-2 and J is TRBJ2-3; 10 nucleotides match TRBD2. This CDR3 is 16 amino acids long. V was clipped by 0 bases and J by 3 bases; unmatched bases: 3. Germline V gene lookup returns CDR1 LGHNA and CDR2 YNFKEQ. This chain's CDR3 is CASSQEVAGGTDTQYF. The CDR3 bases are TGTGCCAGCAGCCAAGAGGTAGCGGGAGGAACAGATACGCAGTATTTT.

In this sample, this clone turned up once. The gene calls are TRBV7-2 and TRBJ2-6; no firm D call. From germline, CDR1 is SGHTA and CDR2 FQGNSA. This CDR3 is built from 15 residues. With 0 bases removed from V and 0 bases from J, the gap between germline ends came to 3 bases. The CDR3 coding sequence is TGTGCCAGCAGCTTAGCCCTCTCTGGGGCCAACGTCCTGACTTTC. This encodes CASSLALSGANVLTF.

The count of this clone is one. V gene TRBV5-1 combines with J gene TRBJ2-5, with D possibly TRBD1 on 6 matching bases. The CDR3 runs to 14 residues. V was trimmed by 5 bases and J by 2 bases, leaving 13 bases between them. Germline V lookup: CDR1 SGHRS, CDR2 YFSETQ. The CDR3 DNA is TGCGCCAGCAGTTCAGGGGCCCAGCAAGAGACCCAGTACTTC. This translates into CASSSGAQQETQYF.

The DNA of the CDR3 is TGCGCCAGCAGACCCGGACAGGGTTCCACTGAAGCTTTCTTT. It translates to CASRPGQGSTEAFF. The chain is built from TRBV5-1 and TRBJ1-1; TRBD1 matches at 8 bases. The CDR3 length is 14 residues. J gave up 4 bases and V 5 bases, and 7 bases lay outside the gene matches. Germline V gene sequence: CDR1 SGHRS, CDR2 YFSETQ.

The rearrangement uses TRBV7-9 and TRBJ1-1; TRBD1 matches 12 bases. V shed 4 bases and J 4 bases; nucleotides not matched to a gene: 7. The CDR3 is 16 residues long. Germline V lookup: CDR1 SEHNR, CDR2 FQNEAQ (reference sequence). CDR3 region: CASSSLPGQGATEAFF. The CDR3, as DNA: TGTGCCAGCAGCTCCCTACCGGGACAGGGGGCCACTGAAGCTTTCTTT.

This clone was seen only once. The rearrangement joins TRBV5-1 to TRBJ2-3; D may be TRBD1 (5 bases). This CDR3 spans 14 amino acids. Deletions cut 0 bases from V and 3 bases from J, with 8 bases between. Germline lookup yields CDR1 SGHRS and CDR2 YFSETQ. CDR3 protein: CASSLAQGTDTQYF. CDR3 DNA sequence: TGCGCCAGCAGCTTGGCCCAGGGTACAGATACGCAGTATTTT.

The V gene is TRBV5-4, the J gene TRBJ2-7, with D perhaps matching TRBD1 (5 bases). CDR1 is SGHNT and CDR2 is YYREEE in the germline V gene (reference sequence). Trimming shortened V by 0 bases and J by 5 bases, and 12 bases separated the two germline ends. The CDR3 sequence is 14 residues long. DNA for the CDR3: TGTGCCAGCAGCTTGGATGGGGCTATAGACGAGCAGTACTTC. Translation: CASSLDGAIDEQYF.

This chain links TRBV11-3 with TRBJ1-1; 7 bases are shared with TRBD1. CDR3 size: 14 residues. With 5 bases clipped from V and 0 bases from J, the junction kept 3 bases outside the gene matches. CDR1 is SGHNT, CDR2 YENEEA, per germline. The CDR3, as DNA: TGTGCCAGCAGCCTACAGGGGATGAACACTGAAGCTTTCTTT. Residues: CASSLQGMNTEAFF. Full variable domain (rest looked up from reference TRBV11-3 and TRBJ1-1): EAGVVQSPRYKIIEKKQPVAFWCNPISGHNTLYWYLQNLGQGPELLIRYENEEAVDDSQLPKDRFSAERLKGVDSTLKIQPAELGDSAVYLCASSLQGMNTEAFFGQGTRLTVV.

The V and J genes are TRBV11-3 and TRBJ2-7; TRBD1 matches 9 bases. The CDR3 spans 13 residues. After removal of 3 bases from V and 6 bases from J, the junction contained 3 bases not matched to a gene. Germline V gene sequence: CDR1 SGHNT, CDR2 YENEEA. The CDR3 spells CASSFGDRAEQYF. CDR3 sequence (DNA): TGTGCCAGCAGCTTTGGGGACAGGGCCGAGCAGTACTTC. Using reference TRBV11-3 and TRBJ2-7 for the parts outside the CDR3, the full variable domain is EAGVVQSPRYKIIEKKQPVAFWCNPISGHNTLYWYLQNLGQGPELLIRYENEEAVDDSQLPKDRFSAERLKGVDSTLKIQPAELGDSAVYLCASSFGDRAEQYFGPGTRLTVT.

The chain recombines TRBV11-3 with TRBJ2-5; 9 nucleotides agree with TRBD1. Germline values: CDR1 SGHNT, CDR2 YENEEA. Trimming took 5 bases from V and 7 from J; bases not matched to a gene: 5. This CDR3 region has 13 residues. The CDR3: CASSPGGQGTQYF. For the CDR3, the DNA is TGTGCCAGCAGCCCGGGGGGACAGGGGACCCAGTACTTC.

J is TRBJ2-2 and V is TRBV11-1; 7 nucleotides line up with TRBD1. Looked up from germline, CDR1 is SGHAT and CDR2 is FQDESV (reference sequence). With V trimmed by 3 bases and J by 4 bases, 8 bases remained unmatched. CDR3 size: 16 residues. The CDR3 region is CASSFPGQSLTGELFF. The CDR3 DNA is TGTGCCAGCAGCTTTCCGGGACAGTCCCTCACCGGGGAGCTGTTTTTT.

This sequence joins TRBV18 and TRBJ2-2; D is ambiguous. CDR3 size: 12 residues. CDR1 and CDR2 (germline): KGHSH, LQKENI. The germline V and J ends were trimmed by 6 bases and 7 bases, with 9 bases remaining between them. CDR3 in DNA: TGTGCCAGCTCGCCCAGGCTCGGGGAGCTGTTTTTT. Its protein product is CASSPRLGELFF.

This sequence joins TRBV28 and TRBJ2-5; D is ambiguous. The DNA end favors TRBJ2-7, so the J call may be wrong. The CDR3 runs to 14 residues. CDR1 is MDHEN and CDR2 is SYDVKM in the germline V gene. CDR3 coding DNA: TGTGCCAGCAGTCCCCCGAACAGCCTCTACGAGCAGTACTTC. Protein product: CASSPPNSLYEQYF.

V is TRBV7-8 and J is TRBJ2-5; 8 nucleotides agree with TRBD2. Per the germline V gene, CDR1 is SGHVS and CDR2 is FQNEAQ. Trimming at V came to 4 bases and at J to 3 bases, leaving 13 bases not matched to a gene. The CDR3 has 17 amino acids. CDR3 nucleotide sequence: TGTGCCAGCAGCTCTGGCCGCATCGCGGGAGGTAAAGAGACCCAGTACTTC. Translation gives CASSSGRIAGGKETQYF. The entire variable domain, with the rest obtained from reference TRBV7-8 and TRBJ2-5, is as follows: GAGVSQSPRYKVAKRGQDVALRCDPISGHVSLFWYQQALGQGPEFLTYFQNEAQLDKSGLPSDRFFAERPEGSVSTLKIQRTQQEDSAVYLCASSSGRIAGGKETQYFGPGTRLLVL.

As concerns this clone: The same CDR3 can be traced to other DNA sequences in this sample. V is TRBV27 and J is TRBJ2-3, with no clear D. Germline V gives CDR1 MNHEY, CDR2 SMNVEV (reference sequence). The CDR3 length is 12 residues. Trimming removed 6 bases at V and 2 bases at J, with 6 bases between. Here the CDR3 DNA reads TGTGCCAGCAGCCCGTCCACAGATACGCAGTATTTT. Amino acids: CASSPSTDTQYF.

The chain combines TRBV7-8 with TRBJ2-3; D gene unclear. CDR1 and CDR2 (germline): SGHVS, FQNEAQ. V was pared by 1 base and J by 5 bases, with 10 bases between. The CDR3 loop spans 14 amino acids. For the CDR3, the DNA is TGTGCCAGCAGCTTAGAGGCTAGTTTAGATACGCAGTATTTT. This sequence encodes CASSLEASLDTQYF.

This clone was recorded only once. This rearrangement joins TRBV4-2 to TRBJ2-5; 15 bases are a match to TRBD2. The CDR3 is 18 residues long. The ends lost 1 base at V and 6 bases at J; junction bases unmatched: 9. Germline V gene sequence: CDR1 LGHNA, CDR2 YNFKEQ. The chain's CDR3 is CASSQAGLAGGRHQTQYF. CDR3 in DNA: TGTGCCAGCAGCCAAGCGGGACTAGCGGGAGGACGACACCAGACCCAGTACTTC.

The chain links TRBV5-4 to TRBJ2-3; TRBD2 aligns across 12 bases. Per germline, CDR1 SGHNT and CDR2 YYREEE (reference sequence). The CDR3 totals 15 residues. Trimming took 2 bases from V and 5 from J; bases not matched to a gene: 3. The CDR3 DNA follows: TGTGCCAGCAGCTTACCGGGACTAGCGGGAGATACGCAGTATTTT. It specifies CASSLPGLAGDTQYF.